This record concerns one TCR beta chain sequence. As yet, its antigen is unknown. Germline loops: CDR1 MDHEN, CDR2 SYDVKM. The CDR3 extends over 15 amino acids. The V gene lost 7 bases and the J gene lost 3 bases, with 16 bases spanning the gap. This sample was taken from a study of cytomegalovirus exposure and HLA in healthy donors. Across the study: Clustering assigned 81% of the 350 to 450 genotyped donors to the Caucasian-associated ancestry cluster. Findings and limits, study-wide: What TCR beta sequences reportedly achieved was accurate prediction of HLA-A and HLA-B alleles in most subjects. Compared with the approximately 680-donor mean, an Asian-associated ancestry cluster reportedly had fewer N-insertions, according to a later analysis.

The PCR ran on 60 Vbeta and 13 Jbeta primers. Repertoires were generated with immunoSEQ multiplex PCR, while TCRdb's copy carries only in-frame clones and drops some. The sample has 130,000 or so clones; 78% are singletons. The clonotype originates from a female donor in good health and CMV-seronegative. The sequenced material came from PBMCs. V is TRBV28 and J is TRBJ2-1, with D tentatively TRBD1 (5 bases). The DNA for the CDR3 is TGTGCCAGCATAAGTTACCCAGGGCTCTACAATGAGCAGTTCTTC. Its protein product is CASISYPGLYNEQFF.